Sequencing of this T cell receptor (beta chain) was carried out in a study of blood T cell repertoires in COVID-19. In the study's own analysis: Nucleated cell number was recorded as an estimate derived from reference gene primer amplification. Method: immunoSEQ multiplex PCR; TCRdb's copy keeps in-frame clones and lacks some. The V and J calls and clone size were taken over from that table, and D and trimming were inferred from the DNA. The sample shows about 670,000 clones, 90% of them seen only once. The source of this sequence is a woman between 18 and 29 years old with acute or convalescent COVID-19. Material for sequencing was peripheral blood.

The chain's CDR3 is CASKVDRDTEAFF. CDR3 sequence (DNA): TGTGCCAGCAAAGTCGACAGGGACACTGAAGCTTTCTTT. This rearrangement joins TRBV2 to TRBJ1-1, with 7 bases that match TRBD1. This CDR3 is built from 13 residues. V gave up 7 bases and J gave up 3 bases; unmatched junction bases: 5. Germline V CDR1 and CDR2: SNHLY, FYNNEI. The full variable domain, rest sourced from reference TRBV2 and TRBJ1-1, is EPEVTQTPSHQVTQMGQEVILRCVPISNHLYFYWYRQILGQKVEFLVSFYNNEISEKSEIFDDQFSVERPDGSNFTLKIRSTKLEDSAMYFCASKVDRDTEAFFGQGTRLTVV.